A selection of T cell receptor beta chains follows, all from one sample in a study of read filtering for tumor transcriptome and immune sequencing. Via MiXCR, TCRdb re-called the reads, giving one row per CDR3 protein. The table records 100,000 to 150,000 distinct CDR3 sequences, over 10% of them present only once. What was sequenced was a population of CD138-negative cells sorted from bone marrow. Receptors were obtained from a donor older than 35 with multiple myeloma. Both conserved end residues are part of each CDR3. A D gene is named only where the DNA matches it firmly. Only part of the rows carry a size: once, few, many, or a class if the clone is expanded.

J gene | D gene | V gene | clone size | CDR3 DNA | CDR3 protein
TRBJ2-1 | TRBD2 | TRBV2 | medium-sized | TGTGCCAGCAGTGAACCCCTAGCGGGGGGGCCGAAGCAGTTCTTC | CASSEPLAGGPKQFF
TRBJ2-3 | . | TRBV12-3/TRBV12-4 | few | TGTGCCAGCAGTTTAGCTTTGGCCGGGGCAGATACGCAGTATTTT | CASSLALAGADTQYF
TRBJ1-5 | TRBD1 | TRBV20-1 | many | TGCAGTGCTATTCAGGGGGCCGGGGGCAATCAGCCCCAGCATTTT | CSAIQGAGGNQPQHF
TRBJ2-2 | . | TRBV6-5 | . | TGTGCCAGCAACCGGGGACTTACGAACACCGGGGAGCTGTTTTTT | CASNRGLTNTGELFF
TRBJ2-3 | TRBD2 | TRBV20-1 | many | TGCAGTGGCGGGACTAGCGGGAGGGCCACAGATACGCAGTATTTT | CSGGTSGRATDTQYF
TRBJ1-5 | . | TRBV3-1 | many | TGTGCCAGCAGCCCCGGGCAGCTTAGCAATCAGCCCCAGCATTTT | CASSPGQLSNQPQHF
TRBJ2-6 | . | TRBV7-2 | many | TGTGCCAGCAGCTTAGGTCCAGCCTCTGGGGCCAACGTCCTGACTTTC | CASSLGPASGANVLTF
TRBJ1-1 | TRBD1 | TRBV5-1 | . | TGCGCCAGCAGCGCCTATCAGGGGGCGCGCACTGAAGCTTTCTTT | CASSAYQGARTEAFF
TRBJ1-5 | . | TRBV29-1 | few | TGCGGCACCGGTGGGAGTAATCAGCCCCAGCATTTT | CGTGGSNQPQHF
TRBJ2-7 | TRBD1 | TRBV6-5 | . | TGTGCCAGCAGAAAAGGGACAGGGTTGTACGAGCAGTACTTC | CASRKGTGLYEQYF
TRBJ1-5 | . | TRBV5-1 | many | TGCGCCAGCAGCTTGGCCACGGGGACCAATCAGCCCCAGCATTTT | CASSLATGTNQPQHF
TRBJ2-7 | TRBD2 | TRBV5-1 | . | TGCGCCAGCAGCTTGGGGCCCGGAACTAGCGGAGGGCCGGTGGGAGAGCAGTACTTC | CASSLGPGTSGGPVGEQYF
TRBJ2-1 | . | TRBV7-2 | many | TGTGCCAGCAGCTTCCCTAGCCTCAATGAGCAGTTCTTC | CASSFPSLNEQFF
TRBJ2-1 | TRBD2 | TRBV7-9 | many | TGTGCCAGCAAGCGGGAGGGACTCGGCGATGAGCAGTTCTTC | CASKREGLGDEQFF
TRBJ2-2 | . | TRBV9 | . | TGTGCCAGCAGTGGAGGGGAATTTGCCGGGGAGCTGTTTTTT | CASSGGEFAGELFF
TRBJ2-4 | . | TRBV6-5 | many | TGTGCCAGCAGTTACTCCCGGGAAAACATTCAGTACTTC | CASSYSRENIQYF
TRBJ2-5 | . | TRBV28 | . | TGTGCCAGCAGTCACCAGCAGGGCAAAGAGACCCAGTACTTC | CASSHQQGKETQYF
TRBJ2-1 | TRBD2 | TRBV10-1 | few | TGCGCCAGCAGTGAAACTAGCGGGGGTAACAATGAGCAGTTCTTC | CASSETSGGNNEQFF
TRBJ2-6 | . | TRBV7-3 | many | TGTGCCAGCAGCTCGCCATCGGGGCTCGGGGCCAACGTCCTGACTTTC | CASSSPSGLGANVLTF
TRBJ1-3 | TRBD1 | TRBV12-3/TRBV12-4 | few | TGTGCCAGCAGCCAGGATACAGGGGGCGCCGGAAACACCATATATTTT | CASSQDTGGAGNTIYF